The rows below give T cell receptor beta chains drawn from one sample of a study of early T cells in non-severe SARS-CoV-2 infection. TCRdb used MiXCR to reprocess the 5' RACE reads, holding one entry per CDR3 protein. The repertoire has about 45,000 distinct CDR3 sequences, 11% of them found once; the top ten carry 20% to 25%. Sample: whole blood. The receptor source for this set is an adult who was a healthcare worker with PCR-confirmed SARS-CoV-2 infection or an uninfected control (not recorded which). Each CDR3 is given with its conserved first and last residue. Each record gives: CDR3 length, D gene, clone size, V gene, J gene, CDR3 protein, CDR3 DNA. A D gene is named only where the DNA matches it firmly. Not all rows give a size; the values are once, few, many and, for expanded clones, a class.

13,NA,NA,TRBV19,TRBJ1-2,CASSIARIYGYTF,TGTGCCAGTAGTATTGCCAGGATCTATGGCTACACCTTC
15,TRBD1,many,TRBV27,TRBJ1-6,CASSFAGQGDLPLHF,TGTGCCAGCAGTTTTGCGGGACAGGGGGATCTTCCCCTCCACTTT
13,NA,many,TRBV7-2,TRBJ2-7,CASSLRGVNEQYF,TGTGCCAGCAGCTTAAGGGGGGTGAACGAGCAGTACTTC
15,TRBD1,many,TRBV4-2,TRBJ1-5,CASSQDRQGHQPQHF,TGTGCCAGCAGCCAAGATCGACAGGGTCATCAGCCCCAGCATTTT
13,TRBD1,NA,TRBV19,TRBJ1-2,CASSIPWTGTYTF,TGTGCCAGTAGTATTCCCTGGACAGGCACCTACACCTTC
15,NA,NA,TRBV6-5,TRBJ2-2,CASSSLDRNTGELFF,TGTGCCAGCAGTTCATTGGACAGAAACACCGGGGAGCTGTTTTTT
14,NA,NA,TRBV19,TRBJ1-5,CASSETGKNQPQHF,TGTGCCAGTAGCGAGACAGGAAAAAATCAGCCCCAGCATTTT
16,TRBD2,few,TRBV28,TRBJ2-7,CASLGTSREGLYEQYF,TGTGCCAGCCTAGGCACAAGTCGGGAGGGCCTGTACGAGCAGTACTTC
15,NA,NA,TRBV28,TRBJ1-1,CASSLTGLENTEAFF,TGTGCCAGCAGTTTAACAGGGCTTGAGAACACTGAAGCTTTCTTT
17,TRBD2,few,TRBV7-9,TRBJ2-1,CASSSSPLADSYNEQFF,TGTGCCAGCAGCTCTAGCCCACTAGCGGACTCTTACAATGAGCAGTTCTTC
14,NA,many,TRBV5-1,TRBJ1-1,CASSLDGLNTEAFF,TGCGCCAGCAGCTTGGACGGATTGAACACTGAAGCTTTCTTT
14,NA,NA,TRBV28,TRBJ2-5,CASSQEGTRETQYF,TGTGCCAGCAGCCAAGAGGGCACCAGGGAGACCCAGTACTTC